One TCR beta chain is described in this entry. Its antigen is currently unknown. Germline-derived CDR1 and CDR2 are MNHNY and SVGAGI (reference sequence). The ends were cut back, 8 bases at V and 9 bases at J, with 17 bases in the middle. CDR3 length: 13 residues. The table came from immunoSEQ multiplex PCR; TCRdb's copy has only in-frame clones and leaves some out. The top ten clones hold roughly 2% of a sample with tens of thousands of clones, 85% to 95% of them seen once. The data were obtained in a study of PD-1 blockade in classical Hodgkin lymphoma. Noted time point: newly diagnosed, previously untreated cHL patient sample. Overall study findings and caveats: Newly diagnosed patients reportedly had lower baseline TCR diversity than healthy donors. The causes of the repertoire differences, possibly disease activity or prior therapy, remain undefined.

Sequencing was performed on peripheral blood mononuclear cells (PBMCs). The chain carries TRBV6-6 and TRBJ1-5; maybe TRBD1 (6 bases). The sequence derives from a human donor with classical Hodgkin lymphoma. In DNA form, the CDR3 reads TGTGCCAGCGAGGGGGAATACCGGGGGCCCCAGCATTTT. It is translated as CASEGEYRGPQHF.